This entry describes one TCR beta chain. The antigen is undetermined. These data come from a study of T cells after yellow fever vaccination. Looking at the study overall: Each low-cell-number fraction was prepared by means of SMART-Seq v4 Ultra Low Input. Broader study findings: Contaminating bulk clonotypes could be abundant in FACS-sorted repertoires.

They built TCR cDNA with 5'RACE template switching, a step that put in a universal primer site and UMIs. TCRdb recomputed calls from the 5' RACE reads with MiXCR, one row per CDR3 protein. Of about 300,000 distinct CDR3 sequences listed, 3% to 4.5% are singletons. Germline loops: CDR1 SGHRS, CDR2 YFSETQ. The length of the CDR3 is 14 residues. With 0 bases removed from V and 8 bases from J, the gap between germline ends came to 11 bases. Sequencing was performed on PBMCs, taken 5 days after the yellow fever booster vaccination. The chain recombines TRBV5-1 with TRBJ1-4; a weak D match, TRBD1 (6 bases). The TCR comes from a young man who received the YFV17D yellow fever vaccine. Here the CDR3 DNA reads TGCGCCAGCAGCTTGGAAGGGGGATACGAAAAACTGTTTTTT. Encoded protein: CASSLEGGYEKLFF. Full variable domain (remainder filled in from reference TRBV5-1 and TRBJ1-4): KAGVTQTPRYLIKTRGQQVTLSCSPISGHRSVSWYQQTPGQGLQFLFEYFSETQRNKGNFPGRFSGRQFSNSRSEMNVSTLELGDSALYLCASSLEGGYEKLFFGSGTQLSVL.